This record covers a single TCR beta chain. The data were taken from a study of blood T cell repertoires in COVID-19. Looking at the study overall: The United States, Italy and Spain provided the acute and convalescent COVID-19 samples. From T cells, B-cell-depleted T cells, or PBMCs came the material, which was cDNA or gDNA.

Germline CDR1 reads MDHEN; CDR2 reads SYDVKM. After removal of 5 bases from V and 2 bases from J, the junction contained 7 bases not matched to a gene. The CDR3 length is 16 residues. Authors' methods: The assay estimated nucleated cells by amplifying reference gene primers. Data came from immunoSEQ multiplex PCR; TCRdb stores just in-frame clones and leaves some out. The V and J calls and the clone size are those of that table, but D and trimming were determined from the DNA. The sample yields about 70,000 clones, around 78% seen once. This chain uses TRBV28 with TRBJ2-1; 9 bases fit TRBD2. The sample consisted of peripheral blood. The receptor's source is a human donor in a cohort sampled during active COVID-19. CDR3 sequence: CASSKLAGLTYNEQFF. The CDR3 region has the DNA TGTGCCAGCAGTAAGCTAGCGGGACTAACCTACAATGAGCAGTTCTTC.